The entry below gives a single T cell receptor beta chain sequence along with its context. The target antigen is unknown. Mismatch with germline at one junction end may stem from a read error. This sample was included in a study of cytomegalovirus exposure and HLA in healthy donors. With 60 Vbeta and 13 Jbeta primers, the PCR was carried out. Data came from immunoSEQ multiplex PCR; TCRdb stores just in-frame clones and leaves some out. Of some 180,000 clones listed, about nine tenths were seen once; the top ten hold 1.1%. Study observations and caveats: Association of 15,000 to 20,000 TCR beta sequences with HLA alleles was found at 0.05 false discovery rate in a later analysis. Judged likely to be a sequencing artifact was a cluster of highly shared sequence variants. There were reportedly fewer N-insertions in an Asian-associated ancestry cluster than the roughly 700-donor mean, in a later analysis.

This CDR3 region has 14 residues. Germline V CDR1 and CDR2: SEHNR, FQNEAQ (reference sequence). This chain joins TRBV7-9 and TRBJ1-2, with D perhaps TRBD1 (6 bases). The origin of this receptor is a boy aged 2 to 10 in good health and CMV-seronegative. Sample: PBMCs. The CDR3 is CSSRQDGTSYGYTF. DNA of the CDR3: TGTTCCAGCAGACAGGACGGGACTTCCTATGGCTACACCTTC.